The clone carrying this T cell receptor (beta chain) was detected ten times or more. V was cut by 6 bases and J by 2 bases, with 11 bases left in between. The CDR3 runs 14 residues. This sample is part of a study of T-cell reconstitution after alpha-beta-depleted transplantation in children. TCRbeta library preparation incorporated unique molecular identifiers. A single record per CDR3 protein comes from TCRdb applying MiXCR to the PCR reads. The sample has about 340,000 distinct CDR3 sequences, roughly 15% seen once. Sample: PBMCs, taken from the stem cell graft. This chain uses TRBV12-3 or TRBV12-4 with TRBJ2-1, with D unclear. The TCR comes from a human donor who donated a stem cell graft to a child with Fanconi anemia. CDR3 sequence reads: CASSLLTPYNEQFF. The CDR3, as DNA: TGTGCCAGCAGCCTTTTGACGCCCTACAATGAGCAGTTCTTC.